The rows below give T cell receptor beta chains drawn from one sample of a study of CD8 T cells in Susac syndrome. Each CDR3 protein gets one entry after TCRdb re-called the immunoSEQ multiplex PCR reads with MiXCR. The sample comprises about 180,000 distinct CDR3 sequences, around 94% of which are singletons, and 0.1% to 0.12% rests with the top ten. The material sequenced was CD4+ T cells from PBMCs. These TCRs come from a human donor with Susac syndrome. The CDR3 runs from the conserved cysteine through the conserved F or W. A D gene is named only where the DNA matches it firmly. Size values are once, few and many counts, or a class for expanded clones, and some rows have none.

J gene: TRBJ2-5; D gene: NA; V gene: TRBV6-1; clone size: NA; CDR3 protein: CASKRHPEQETQYF; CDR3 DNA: TGTGCCAGCAAAAGACATCCAGAACAAGAGACCCAGTACTTC
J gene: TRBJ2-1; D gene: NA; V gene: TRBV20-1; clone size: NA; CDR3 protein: CSARTKFEQFF; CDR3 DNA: TGCAGTGCTAGAACTAAGTTTGAGCAGTTCTTC
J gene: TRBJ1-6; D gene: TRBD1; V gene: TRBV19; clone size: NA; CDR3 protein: CASSTGRDRGNSPLHF; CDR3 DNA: TGTGCCAGTAGTACGGGCCGGGACAGGGGGAATTCACCCCTCCACTTT
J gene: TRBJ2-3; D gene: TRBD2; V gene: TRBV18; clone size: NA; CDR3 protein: CASSPPGLAAAADTQYF; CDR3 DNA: TGTGCCAGCTCACCTCCTGGACTAGCTGCTGCGGCAGATACGCAGTATTTT
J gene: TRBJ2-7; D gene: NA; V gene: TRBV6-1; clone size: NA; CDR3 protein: CASSSMRGTDEQYF; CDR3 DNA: TGTGCCAGCAGTTCTATGCGGGGCACGGACGAGCAGTACTTC
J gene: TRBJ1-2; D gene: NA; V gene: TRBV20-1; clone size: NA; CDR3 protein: CSAPLQGSGYTF; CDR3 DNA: TGCAGTGCCCCATTACAGGGATCTGGCTACACCTTC
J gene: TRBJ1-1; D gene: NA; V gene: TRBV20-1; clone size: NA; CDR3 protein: CSPTFNTEAFF; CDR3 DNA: TGCAGCCCCACCTTTAACACTGAAGCTTTCTTT
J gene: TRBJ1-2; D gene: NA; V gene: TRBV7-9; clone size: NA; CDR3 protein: CASSLPNRAAGYTF; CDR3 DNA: TGTGCCAGCAGCTTACCTAATAGGGCGGCTGGCTACACCTTC
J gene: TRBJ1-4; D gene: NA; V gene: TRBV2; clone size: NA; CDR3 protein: CASSGITGTGEKLFF; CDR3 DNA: TGTGCCAGCAGTGGGATAACAGGGACGGGGGAAAAACTGTTTTTT
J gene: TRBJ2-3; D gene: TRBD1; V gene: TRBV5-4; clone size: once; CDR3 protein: CASSLGSGDRGADTQYF; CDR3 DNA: TGTGCCAGCAGCTTGGGTTCAGGGGACAGGGGAGCGGATACGCAGTATTTT
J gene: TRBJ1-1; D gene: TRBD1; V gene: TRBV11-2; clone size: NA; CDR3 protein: CASSLDIGGLTEAFF; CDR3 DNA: TGTGCCAGCAGCTTAGATATAGGGGGCTTAACTGAAGCTTTCTTT
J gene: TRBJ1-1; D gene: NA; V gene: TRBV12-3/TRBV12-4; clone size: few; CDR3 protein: CASSKQENTEAFF; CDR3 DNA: TGTGCCAGCAGTAAACAGGAGAACACTGAAGCTTTCTTT
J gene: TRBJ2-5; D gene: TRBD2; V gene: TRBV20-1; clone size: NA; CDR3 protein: CSARDRRGDLRETQYF; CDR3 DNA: TGCAGTGCTAGAGATCGGCGGGGGGACCTCCGGGAGACCCAGTACTTC
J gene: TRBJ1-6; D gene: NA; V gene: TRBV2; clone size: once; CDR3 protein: CASSDQGNSPLHF; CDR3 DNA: TGTGCCAGCAGTGACCAGGGTAATTCACCCCTCCACTTT
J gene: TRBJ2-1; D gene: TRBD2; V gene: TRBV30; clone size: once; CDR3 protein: CAWSVGRASSYNEQFF; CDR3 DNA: TGTGCCTGGAGTGTTGGGAGGGCCAGCTCCTACAATGAGCAGTTCTTC
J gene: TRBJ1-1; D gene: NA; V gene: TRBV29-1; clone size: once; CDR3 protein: CSVEANTEAFF; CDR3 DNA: TGCAGCGTTGAAGCGAACACTGAAGCTTTCTTT
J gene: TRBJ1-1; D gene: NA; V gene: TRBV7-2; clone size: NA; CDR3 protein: CASSLQENTEAFF; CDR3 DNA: TGTGCCAGCAGCTTACAGGAGAACACTGAAGCTTTCTTT
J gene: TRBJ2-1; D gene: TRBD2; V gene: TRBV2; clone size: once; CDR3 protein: CASRVGGNNEQFF; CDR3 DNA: TGTGCCAGCAGAGTCGGGGGGAACAATGAGCAGTTCTTC
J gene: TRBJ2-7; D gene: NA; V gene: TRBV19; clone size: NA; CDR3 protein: CASSTMTGSSYEQYF; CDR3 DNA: TGTGCCAGTAGTACGATGACAGGTTCCTCCTACGAGCAGTACTTC
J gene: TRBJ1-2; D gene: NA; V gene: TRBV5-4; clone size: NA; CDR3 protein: CASSLDRTYGYTF; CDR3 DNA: TGTGCCAGCAGCCTTGACAGGACATATGGCTACACCTTC
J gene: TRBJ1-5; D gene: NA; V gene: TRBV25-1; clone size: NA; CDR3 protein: CASSGRAGEGPKENQPQHF; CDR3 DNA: TGTGCCAGCAGTGGGAGAGCAGGGGAAGGGCCAAAGGAGAATCAGCCCCAGCATTTT
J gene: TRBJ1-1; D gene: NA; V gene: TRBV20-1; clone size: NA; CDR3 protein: CSAVKNGLTEAFF; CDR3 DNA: TGCAGTGCGGTTAAGAACGGGTTGACTGAAGCTTTCTTT
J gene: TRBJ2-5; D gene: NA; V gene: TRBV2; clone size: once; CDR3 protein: CASRSYHQETQYF; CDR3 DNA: TGTGCCAGCAGGTCTTACCACCAAGAGACCCAGTACTTC
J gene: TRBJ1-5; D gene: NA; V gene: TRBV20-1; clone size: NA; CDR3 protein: CSARGHFSNQPQHF; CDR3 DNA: TGCAGTGCTAGGGGGCACTTTAGCAATCAGCCCCAGCATTTT
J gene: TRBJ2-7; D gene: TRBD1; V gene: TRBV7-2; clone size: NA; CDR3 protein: CASSIPTGQGGGYEQYF; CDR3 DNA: TGTGCCAGCAGCATTCCAACCGGACAGGGAGGAGGCTACGAGCAGTACTTC
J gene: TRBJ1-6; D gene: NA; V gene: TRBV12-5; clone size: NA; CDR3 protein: CASGLRSPLHF; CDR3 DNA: TGTGCTAGTGGTTTGCGTTCACCCCTCCACTTT
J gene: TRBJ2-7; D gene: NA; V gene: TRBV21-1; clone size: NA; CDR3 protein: CASSNDRGRSPYEQYF; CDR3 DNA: TGTGCCAGCAGCAATGACAGGGGGCGCAGTCCCTACGAGCAGTACTTC
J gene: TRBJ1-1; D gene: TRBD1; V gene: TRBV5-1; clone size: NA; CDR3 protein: CASSHGTAGTEAFF; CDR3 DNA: TGCGCCAGCAGCCACGGGACAGCGGGGACTGAAGCTTTCTTT
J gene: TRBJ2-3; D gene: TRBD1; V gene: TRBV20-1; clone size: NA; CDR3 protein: CSAIGQGATDTQYF; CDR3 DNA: TGCAGTGCTATCGGACAGGGGGCAACAGATACGCAGTATTTT
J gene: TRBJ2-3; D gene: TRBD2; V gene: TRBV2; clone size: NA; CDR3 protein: CASSVGLAGEADTQYF; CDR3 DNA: TGTGCCAGCAGTGTGGGACTAGCGGGGGAGGCAGATACGCAGTATTTT
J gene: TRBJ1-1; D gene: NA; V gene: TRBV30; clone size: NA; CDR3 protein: CAWSVGPNTEAFF; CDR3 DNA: TGTGCCTGGAGTGTAGGCCCGAACACTGAAGCTTTCTTT
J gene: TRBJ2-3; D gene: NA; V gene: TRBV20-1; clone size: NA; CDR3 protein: CSAKDWRDTQYF; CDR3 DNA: TGCAGTGCTAAGGACTGGCGTGATACGCAGTATTTT
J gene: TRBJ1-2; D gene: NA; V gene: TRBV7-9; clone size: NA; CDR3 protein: CASSLSNRGYTF; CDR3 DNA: TGTGCCAGCAGCTTAAGTAATCGCGGCTACACCTTC
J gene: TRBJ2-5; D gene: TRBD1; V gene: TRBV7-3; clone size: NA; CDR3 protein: CASSLSGQPLKETQYF; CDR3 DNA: TGTGCCAGCAGCCTATCGGGACAGCCACTTAAGGAGACCCAGTACTTC
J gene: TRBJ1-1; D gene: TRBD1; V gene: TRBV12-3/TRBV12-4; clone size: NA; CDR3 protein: CASSPKTGQGVTEAFF; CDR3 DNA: TGTGCCAGCAGTCCTAAGACCGGACAGGGCGTCACTGAAGCTTTCTTT
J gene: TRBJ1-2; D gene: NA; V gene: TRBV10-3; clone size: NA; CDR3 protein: CAISELENYGYTF; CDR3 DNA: TGTGCCATCAGTGAGTTAGAGAACTATGGCTACACCTTC
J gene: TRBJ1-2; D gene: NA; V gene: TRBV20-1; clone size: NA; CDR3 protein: CSAVPTSYGYTF; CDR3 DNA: TGCAGTGCTGTACCCACCTCCTATGGCTACACCTTC
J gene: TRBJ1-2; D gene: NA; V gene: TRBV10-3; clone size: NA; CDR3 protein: CAISESLLSYGYTF; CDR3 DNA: TGTGCCATCAGTGAGTCATTGCTCTCCTATGGCTACACCTTC
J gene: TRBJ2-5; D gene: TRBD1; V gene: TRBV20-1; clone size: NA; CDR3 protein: CSASPGQVLETQYF; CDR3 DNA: TGCAGTGCTAGCCCGGGACAGGTCTTAGAGACCCAGTACTTC
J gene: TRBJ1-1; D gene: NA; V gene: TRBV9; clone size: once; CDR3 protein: CASSVDTGPTEAFF; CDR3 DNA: TGTGCCAGCAGCGTAGATACAGGGCCAACTGAAGCTTTCTTT
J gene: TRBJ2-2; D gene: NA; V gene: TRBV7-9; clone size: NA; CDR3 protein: CASSSRYRDTGELFF; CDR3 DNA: TGTGCCAGCAGCTCTCGTTACAGGGACACCGGGGAGCTGTTTTTT
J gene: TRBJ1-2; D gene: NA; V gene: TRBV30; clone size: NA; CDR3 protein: CAWKEGRNYGYTF; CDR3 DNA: TGTGCCTGGAAGGAGGGGCGTAACTATGGCTACACCTTC
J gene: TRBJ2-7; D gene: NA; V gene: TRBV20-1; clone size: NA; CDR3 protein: CSAGTATDQYF; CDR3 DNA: TGCAGTGCAGGGACCGCTACTGATCAGTACTTC
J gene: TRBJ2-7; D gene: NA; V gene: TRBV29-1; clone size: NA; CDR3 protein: CSATKEASYEQYF; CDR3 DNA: TGCAGCGCCACCAAGGAGGCCTCCTACGAGCAGTACTTC
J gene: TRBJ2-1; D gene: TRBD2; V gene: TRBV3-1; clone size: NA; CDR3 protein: CASSRLAGGPVNEQFF; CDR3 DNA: TGTGCCAGCAGCAGACTAGCGGGGGGGCCGGTCAATGAGCAGTTCTTC
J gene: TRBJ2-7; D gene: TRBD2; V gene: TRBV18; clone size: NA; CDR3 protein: CASSLLNSGSTSSYEQYF; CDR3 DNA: TGTGCCAGCTCCCTTTTGAATAGCGGGTCGACTAGCTCCTACGAGCAGTACTTC
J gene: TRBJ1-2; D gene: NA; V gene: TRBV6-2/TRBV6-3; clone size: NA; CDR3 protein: CASSYRQGLGGYTF; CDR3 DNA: TGTGCCAGCAGTTACCGTCAGGGTCTAGGAGGCTACACCTTC